These 14 T cell receptor beta chains were all obtained from the same sample, sequenced in a study of T cell changes during pregnancy in multiple sclerosis (dated by TCRdb to the late 2010s). The receptor library was made with the immunoSEQ multiplex PCR assay. This immuneACCESS table, as held by TCRdb, lists in-frame sequences with V and J called but not all clones. Of the missing ones, under half trace to an unresolved V gene in checked studies; the others have no known cause. In all, the sample holds about 60,000 clones, and about nine tenths of those were seen once. Approximately 0.69% of the sample is taken by the ten largest. The specimen comprised CD4+ T cells from peripheral blood mononuclear cells, sampled in the first trimester of pregnancy. These receptors originate from a female donor with multiple sclerosis, enrolled in a pregnancy study.

This clone came up once. The V and J genes are TRBV28 and TRBJ1-1; the match to TRBD1 covers 7 bases. Trimming cost V 5 bases and J 4 bases; bases outside gene matches: 10. The CDR3 runs to 15 residues. Germline loops: CDR1 MDHEN, CDR2 SYDVKM. Here the CDR3 reads CASSIQQGGTTEAFF. In nucleotides, the CDR3 is TGTGCCAGCAGTATACAGCAGGGGGGTACCACTGAAGCTTTCTTT.

This chain connects TRBV7-9 to TRBJ2-1, with D possibly TRBD2 on 6 matching bases. CDR1 and CDR2 from the germline V gene are SEHNR and FQNEAQ (reference sequence). This CDR3 spans 16 amino acids. V lost 0 bases, J lost 7 bases, and 16 bases lay in between. The CDR3 is CASSLASGTERNEQFF. In nucleotides, the CDR3 is TGTGCCAGCAGCTTAGCGTCTGGGACTGAGAGGAATGAGCAGTTCTTC.

Only one count was recorded for this clone. The chain couples TRBV18 to TRBJ1-1; D is perhaps TRBD1 (5 bases). Germline CDR1 reads KGHSH; CDR2 reads LQKENI. The ends were cut back, 0 bases at V and 5 bases at J, with 10 bases in the middle. This CDR3 region has 14 residues. CDR3 nucleotide sequence: TGTGCCAGCTCACCACCAGGGGTCGGAACTGAAGCTTTCTTT. Encoded protein: CASSPPGVGTEAFF.

The J gene is TRBJ1-3, the V gene TRBV29-1; D possibly corresponds to TRBD1 (6 bases). CDR1 is SQVTM, CDR2 ANQGSEA, per germline. This CDR3 spans 14 amino acids. V lost 5 bases, J lost 3 bases, and 14 bases lay in between. CDR3 bases: TGCAGCGTTACGGCACAGGGAAGTGGAAACACCATATATTTT. Translated: CSVTAQGSGNTIYF.

V usage is TRBV11-2 and J usage is TRBJ2-7; the match to TRBD1 covers 11 bases. This CDR3 has 16 residues. Germline V gene lookup returns CDR1 SGHAT and CDR2 FQNNGV. Unmatched junction bases numbered 9, after V lost 5 bases and J lost 3 bases. CDR3 DNA sequence: TGTGCCAGCAGCCTCTACGGGACAGGGGGTAGCTACGAGCAGTACTTC. Its protein is CASSLYGTGGSYEQYF. Complete variable domain (other parts from reference TRBV11-2 and TRBJ2-7): EAGVAQSPRYKIIEKRQSVAFWCNPISGHATLYWYQQILGQGPKLLIQFQNNGVVDDSQLPKDRFSAERLKGVDSTLKIQPAKLEDSAVYLCASSLYGTGGSYEQYFGPGTRLTVT.

The rearrangement uses TRBV6-1 and TRBJ1-2; a possible D gene is TRBD1 (6 bases). Deletions cut 3 bases from V and 6 bases from J, with 11 bases between. Germline assignment: CDR1 MNHNS and CDR2 SASEGT. The CDR3 contains 13 residues. CDR3 bases: TGTGCCAGCAGTGACACAGGGAGGGATGGCTACACCTTC. This gives the protein CASSDTGRDGYTF.

V gene TRBV4-3 combines with J gene TRBJ2-1, with 12 bases that match TRBD2. Losses at the gene ends were 0 bases for V and 5 bases for J; bases not matched to a gene: 5. Germline values: CDR1 LGHNA, CDR2 YSLEER. CDR3 length: 17 residues. This CDR3 is CASSQDGTSGPNNEQFF. CDR3 in DNA: TGCGCCAGCAGCCAAGACGGGACTAGCGGGCCCAACAATGAGCAGTTCTTC.

The genes are TRBV5-1 and TRBJ2-7; 8 bases agree with TRBD2. CDR1 and CDR2 from the germline V gene are SGHRS and YFSETQ. This CDR3 is 13 amino acids long. V gave up 4 bases and J gave up 5 bases; unmatched junction bases: 5. The CDR3 here is CASSTSGGNEQYF. CDR3 bases: TGCGCCAGCAGCACTTCGGGAGGGAACGAGCAGTACTTC.

J is TRBJ1-1 and V is TRBV9; 7 nucleotides agree with TRBD1. Germline assignment: CDR1 SGDLS and CDR2 YYNGEE. V shed 3 bases, J shed 3 bases, and the junction held 5 bases outside the gene matches. The CDR3 has 14 residues. CDR3 sequence (DNA): TGTGCCAGCAGCGCAAGGGGGCTTGACACTGAAGCTTTCTTT. Amino acids: CASSARGLDTEAFF.

This clone was detected only a few times. The chain couples TRBV7-2 to TRBJ2-7; D may be TRBD1 (6 bases). V was pared by 5 bases and J by 5 bases, with 22 bases between. Germline assignment: CDR1 SGHTA and CDR2 FQGNSA. This CDR3 contains 16 residues. The CDR3 nucleotides are TGTGCCAGCAGCCGCCACCTAGACAGGTATCGGCACGAGCAGTACTTC. This sequence encodes CASSRHLDRYRHEQYF.

This chain links TRBV7-8 with TRBJ1-5; D gene uncertain. The CDR3 has 13 residues. The V end was cut by 1 base, the J end by 4 bases, with 5 bases between. Germline CDR1 reads SGHVS; CDR2 reads FQNEAQ. The CDR3 DNA sequence: TGTGCCAGCAGCTTAGGTCTTAATCAGCCCCAGCATTTT. Translation: CASSLGLNQPQHF.

The chain links TRBV7-8 to TRBJ2-7; D gene ambiguous. Germline assignment: CDR1 SGHVS and CDR2 FQNEAQ. V shed 5 bases and J shed 5 bases, with 10 bases lying between them. The CDR3 runs to 12 residues. This CDR3 reads CASSGSGHEQYF. In DNA form, the CDR3 reads TGTGCCAGCAGCGGTTCTGGCCACGAGCAGTACTTC.

The gene calls are TRBV11-2 and TRBJ2-3, with a weak D call TRBD1 (5 bases). The CDR3 has 12 residues. V lost 4 bases and J 11 bases, leaving 13 bases between the germline ends. Per the germline V gene, CDR1 is SGHAT and CDR2 is FQNNGV. The CDR3 protein is CASSSNQGKQYF. The CDR3 DNA is TGTGCCAGCAGCTCAAACCAGGGAAAGCAGTATTTT.

The CDR3 reads CASNFFRDRVNRYGYTF. The CDR3 DNA sequence: TGTGCCAGCAACTTCTTCCGGGACAGGGTTAACCGATATGGCTACACCTTC. The rearrangement joins TRBV5-8 to TRBJ1-2; 9 bases agree with TRBD1. V was clipped by 6 bases and J by 5 bases; unmatched bases: 17. The CDR3 contains 17 residues. Germline CDR1 is SGHTS and CDR2 is YDEGEE.